The 21 T cell receptor beta chains listed next were all sequenced from one sample in a study of blood T cell repertoires in COVID-19. Assay used: immunoSEQ multiplex PCR; TCRdb lists only in-frame clones, some missing. Among fewer than 300,000 clones listed, 80% to 90% were seen once. Input material: peripheral blood. The receptors stem from a woman in her forties or fifties with COVID-19, enrolled during active disease.

The J gene is TRBJ2-3, the V gene TRBV2; no definite D call. V was clipped by 6 bases and J by 2 bases, with 12 bases between them. CDR1 is SNHLY, CDR2 FYNNEI, per germline. This CDR3 has 14 amino acids. The CDR3 DNA reads TGTGCCAGCAGGGAAACATGGGCCACAGATACGCAGTATTTT. This gives the protein CASRETWATDTQYF.

The gene calls are TRBV6-5 and TRBJ1-6; maybe TRBD1 (6 bases). The CDR3 sequence is 15 residues long. CDR1 and CDR2 from the germline V gene are MNHEY and SVGAGI. Trimming stripped 7 bases from V and 4 bases from J, with 14 bases between. For the CDR3, the DNA is TGTGCCAGCACCCGGACAGAAAAATATAATTCACCCCTCCACTTT. This sequence encodes CASTRTEKYNSPLHF.

V and J are TRBV19 and TRBJ1-1; TRBD1 agrees at 7 bases. Trimming took 5 bases from V and 3 from J; bases not matched to a gene: 3. Per germline, CDR1 LNHDA and CDR2 SQIVND (reference sequence). The CDR3 consists of 13 residues. CDR3 amino acids: CASSADRDTEAFF. DNA for the CDR3: TGTGCCAGTAGTGCTGACAGGGACACTGAAGCTTTCTTT.

The rearrangement links TRBV28 to TRBJ1-3; TRBD1 is a possible D gene (5 bases). In germline, CDR1 is MDHEN, CDR2 SYDVKM. The V end lost 5 bases, the J end lost 0 bases, and 11 bases lay between the germline ends. The CDR3 is 15 amino acids. The CDR3 reads CASSIRAVSGNTIYF. The CDR3 nucleotides read TGTGCCAGCAGTATCAGGGCCGTCTCTGGAAACACCATATATTTT.

The genes are TRBV4-2 and TRBJ1-2, with a weak D call TRBD1 (5 bases). From germline, CDR1 is LGHNA and CDR2 YNFKEQ. Trimming shortened V by 0 bases and J by 1 base, and 15 bases separated the two germline ends. The CDR3 is made up of 17 amino acids. The chain's CDR3 is CASSQDPRGTYNYGYTF. The CDR3 DNA is TGTGCCAGCAGCCAAGATCCTCGGGGGACCTATAACTATGGCTACACCTTC.

The V gene is TRBV4-1, the J gene TRBJ2-7; 9 bases align to TRBD2. Germline CDR1 and CDR2: MGHRA and YSYEKL. The V gene end was trimmed by 0 bases and the J gene end by 2 bases; junction bases not matched to a gene: 8. The CDR3 sequence is 17 residues long. CDR3 sequence (DNA): TGCGCCAGCAGCCAAGATCGTCGGCTAGCGGGGACCTACGAGCAGTACTTC. The encoded protein is CASSQDRRLAGTYEQYF.

The rearrangement uses TRBV5-1 and TRBJ2-7, with D unresolved. CDR3 length equals 15 residues. Trimming removed 1 base from V and 0 bases from J, with 11 bases in between. The germline V gene has CDR1 SGHRS and CDR2 YFSETQ. The CDR3 reads CASSLTSGISYEQYF. CDR3 bases: TGCGCCAGCAGCTTGACGTCAGGAATCTCCTACGAGCAGTACTTC.

The rearrangement uses TRBV30 and TRBJ1-6, with TRBD1 identical over 7 bases. CDR1 and CDR2 from the germline V gene are GTSNPN and SVGIG (reference sequence). V shed 1 base, J shed 7 bases, and the junction held 4 bases outside the gene matches. CDR3 length: 14 amino acids. The CDR3 nucleotides are TGTGCCTGGAGTGAGGGGACAGCAAATTCACCCCTCCACTTT. Amino acid sequence: CAWSEGTANSPLHF.

The rearrangement links TRBV6-1 to TRBJ1-5; no clear D. Germline V gene data show CDR1 as MNHNS and CDR2 as SASEGT. This CDR3 has 14 residues. V shed 1 base and J shed 7 bases, with 11 bases lying between them. The CDR3 nucleotides read TGTGCCAGCAGTGAAGGTCTCAACAGCCAGCCCCAGCATTTT. This encodes CASSEGLNSQPQHF.

The chain links TRBV11-2 to TRBJ2-7; D is ambiguous. The germline V and J ends were trimmed by 1 base and 0 bases, with 7 bases remaining between them. CDR3 length: 14 residues. The germline gives CDR1 SGHAT, CDR2 FQNNGV. CDR3 amino acids: CASSLGHASYEQYF. CDR3 nucleotides: TGTGCCAGCAGCTTAGGACATGCCTCCTACGAGCAGTACTTC.

This chain links TRBV5-1 with TRBJ2-2; 8 positions match TRBD1. The CDR3 consists of 15 residues. Germline V gene lookup returns CDR1 SGHRS and CDR2 YFSETQ. V dropped 4 bases and J dropped 1; count of bases not matched to a gene: 3. The CDR3, as DNA: TGCGCCAGCAGCGGGGACAGGCAGAACACCGGGGAGCTGTTTTTT. Encoded protein: CASSGDRQNTGELFF. The full variable domain, with the rest looked up from reference TRBV5-1 and TRBJ2-2, is KAGVTQTPRYLIKTRGQQVTLSCSPISGHRSVSWYQQTPGQGLQFLFEYFSETQRNKGNFPGRFSGRQFSNSRSEMNVSTLELGDSALYLCASSGDRQNTGELFFGEGSRLTVL.

This clone appeared a single time. V usage is TRBV15 and J usage is TRBJ2-7; D gene unclear. Germline CDR1 reads LNHNV; CDR2 reads YYDKDF (reference sequence). The CDR3 totals 16 residues. V was pared by 0 bases and J by 1 base, with 13 bases between. CDR3 region: CATSRDRSYRSYEQYF. CDR3 nucleotide sequence: TGTGCCACCAGCAGAGATCGGAGTTATAGGTCCTACGAGCAGTACTTC.

This rearrangement joins TRBV27 to TRBJ2-7; D perhaps matches TRBD2 (6 bases). V was clipped by 5 bases and J by 6 bases, with 29 bases between them. This CDR3 spans 18 amino acids. The germline CDR1 and CDR2 sequences are MNHEY and SMNVEV (reference sequence). CDR3 amino acids: CASSHNSLSWGRGGEQYF. DNA of the CDR3: TGTGCCAGCAGTCACAATTCCCTCTCGTGGGGTCGGGGAGGCGAGCAGTACTTC.

The chain joins TRBV6-5 to TRBJ2-7, with 10 bases that match TRBD1. Germline CDR1 reads MNHEY; CDR2 reads SVGAGI. The CDR3 extends over 15 amino acids. The V segment lost 5 bases and the J segment 4 bases; nucleotides outside the gene matches: 8. The CDR3 sequence is CASSRLDRGIYEQYF. CDR3 sequence (DNA): TGTGCCAGCAGTCGGCTGGACAGGGGGATTTACGAGCAGTACTTC.

This chain connects TRBV7-3 to TRBJ2-1; D call uncertain. The germline V gene has CDR1 SGHTA and CDR2 FQGTGA. The CDR3 spans 15 residues. The ends were cut back, 5 bases at V and 0 bases at J, with 11 bases in the middle. The CDR3 is CASSPRLSSYNEQFF. CDR3 in DNA: TGTGCCAGCAGCCCGAGGTTGTCCTCCTACAATGAGCAGTTCTTC.

The rearrangement uses TRBV18 and TRBJ2-7, with TRBD1 identical over 9 bases. Per the germline V gene, CDR1 is KGHSH and CDR2 is LQKENI. The CDR3 length is 16 residues. Trimming took 1 base from V and 4 from J; bases not matched to a gene: 8. CDR3 DNA: TGTGCCAGCTCACCACTCCCGACAGGGGGGAGGTACGAGCAGTACTTC. Its translation is CASSPLPTGGRYEQYF.

The rearrangement links TRBV19 to TRBJ1-6, with D uncertain. Trimming removed 6 bases at V and 4 bases at J, with 7 bases between. The CDR3 extends over 13 amino acids. Germline CDR1 reads LNHDA; CDR2 reads SQIVND (reference sequence). CDR3 region: CASRASYNSPLHF. The CDR3 region has the DNA TGTGCCAGTAGGGCCTCTTATAATTCACCCCTCCACTTT.

The chain combines TRBV27 with TRBJ2-2, with 10 bases matching TRBD2. The CDR3 spans 20 residues. Trimming cost V 4 bases and J 5 bases; bases outside gene matches: 19. From germline, CDR1 is MNHEY and CDR2 SMNVEV (reference sequence). The CDR3 protein is CASSWGRVVAGGLKTGELFF. DNA of the CDR3: TGTGCCAGCAGTTGGGGGAGGGTGGTAGCGGGAGGATTAAAAACCGGGGAGCTGTTTTTT.

The chain joins TRBV7-2 to TRBJ2-7, with D possibly being TRBD1 (5 bases). CDR1 SGHTA and CDR2 FQGNSA come from the germline V gene. Trimming took off 1 base at V and 4 bases at J, with 17 bases between the two ends. This CDR3 is 16 amino acids long. The CDR3 coding sequence is TGTGCCAGCAGCTTAGTGTCAGGGCTTTCCCAGTACGAGCAGTACTTC. Translated: CASSLVSGLSQYEQYF.

In this sample, this clone turned up once. This sequence joins TRBV19 and TRBJ2-1; 12 positions match TRBD2. The germline gives CDR1 LNHDA, CDR2 SQIVND (reference sequence). J was trimmed by 0 bases and V by 5 bases; bases with no gene match: 2. CDR3 length: 16 residues. The CDR3 DNA reads as TGTGCCAGTAGTTCGACTAGCGGGAGCTCCTACAATGAGCAGTTCTTC. Translated, it gives CASSSTSGSSYNEQFF.

This clone showed up just once. This chain links TRBV7-8 with TRBJ1-1; no clear D gene. The CDR3 length is 17 residues. V lost 1 base to trimming and J lost 5 bases, with 20 bases between them. Germline CDR1 and CDR2: SGHVS and FQNEAQ. The CDR3 is CASSLVPTKTVRTEAFF. The CDR3 region has the DNA TGTGCCAGCAGCTTAGTCCCCACAAAAACAGTGCGAACTGAAGCTTTCTTT.